The rows below give T cell receptor beta chains drawn from one sample of a study of T cell responses to AZD1222 COVID-19 vaccine. The protocol was immunoSEQ multiplex PCR, while the TCRdb copy is restricted to in-frame clones and leaves out a portion. The sample contains 120,000 to 150,000 clones, more than 70% of which appear only once. The sample in question was peripheral blood, obtained 28 days after the second AZD1222 dose. These TCRs come from an adult who received the AZD1222 COVID-19 vaccine. Both conserved end residues are part of each CDR3. A D gene is named only where the DNA matches it firmly. Rows may omit the clone size; those that give it use once, few, many or a size class.

abundance: NA; v_gene: TRBV7-9; len: 18; j_gene: TRBJ1-4; d_gene: TRBD1; CDR3aa: CASRTPGTGGEDNEKLFF; CDR3nt: TGTGCCAGCAGGACCCCCGGGACAGGGGGCGAAGATAATGAAAAACTGTTTTTT
abundance: NA; v_gene: TRBV7-9; len: 15; j_gene: TRBJ2-7; d_gene: NA; CDR3aa: CASSLAGGESYEQYF; CDR3nt: TGTGCCAGCAGCTTAGCGGGCGGGGAGTCCTACGAGCAGTACTTC
abundance: NA; v_gene: TRBV18; len: 16; j_gene: TRBJ1-1; d_gene: NA; CDR3aa: CASSPRAGKEYTEAFF; CDR3nt: TGTGCCAGCTCACCAAGGGCAGGGAAGGAGTACACTGAAGCTTTCTTT
abundance: once; v_gene: TRBV6-5; len: 14; j_gene: TRBJ2-5; d_gene: NA; CDR3aa: CASSENRGGETQYF; CDR3nt: TGTGCCAGCAGCGAGAACAGGGGAGGGGAGACCCAGTACTTC
abundance: NA; v_gene: TRBV30; len: 13; j_gene: TRBJ2-1; d_gene: NA; CDR3aa: CAWSVNLGNEQFF; CDR3nt: TGTGCCTGGAGTGTTAACTTAGGCAATGAGCAGTTCTTC
abundance: once; v_gene: TRBV7-8; len: 17; j_gene: TRBJ1-1; d_gene: NA; CDR3aa: CASSLIRRETTNTEAFF; CDR3nt: TGTGCCAGCAGCTTAATAAGACGGGAGACGACGAACACTGAAGCTTTCTTT
abundance: NA; v_gene: TRBV4-1; len: 17; j_gene: TRBJ2-7; d_gene: TRBD2; CDR3aa: CASSQDPGLALTYEQYF; CDR3nt: TGCGCCAGCAGCCAGGACCCGGGACTAGCGCTTACCTACGAGCAGTACTTC
abundance: NA; v_gene: TRBV15; len: 17; j_gene: TRBJ2-1; d_gene: TRBD2; CDR3aa: CATSRSRLAGGGNEQFF; CDR3nt: TGTGCCACCAGCAGGTCTCGGCTAGCGGGAGGAGGCAATGAGCAGTTCTTC
abundance: NA; v_gene: TRBV27; len: 15; j_gene: TRBJ2-5; d_gene: TRBD2; CDR3aa: CASSGGLAAQETQYF; CDR3nt: TGTGCCAGCAGTGGGGGACTAGCGGCCCAAGAGACCCAGTACTTC
abundance: NA; v_gene: TRBV2; len: 13; j_gene: TRBJ1-1; d_gene: NA; CDR3aa: CASGPGQNTEAFF; CDR3nt: TGTGCCAGCGGTCCGGGACAAAACACTGAAGCTTTCTTT
abundance: NA; v_gene: TRBV7-2; len: 15; j_gene: TRBJ1-5; d_gene: TRBD1; CDR3aa: CASSFGGQGTQPQHF; CDR3nt: TGTGCCAGCAGCTTCGGCGGACAGGGTACTCAGCCCCAGCATTTT
abundance: once; v_gene: TRBV21-1; len: 15; j_gene: TRBJ2-1; d_gene: NA; CDR3aa: CASSTRLAPWNEQFF; CDR3nt: TGTGCCAGCAGCACCCGACTAGCGCCTTGGAATGAGCAGTTCTTC
abundance: NA; v_gene: TRBV7-6; len: 15; j_gene: TRBJ2-7; d_gene: NA; CDR3aa: CASSPRQAIAYEQYF; CDR3nt: TGTGCCAGCAGCCCCAGACAGGCAATCGCCTACGAGCAGTACTTC
abundance: NA; v_gene: TRBV2; len: 14; j_gene: TRBJ2-3; d_gene: NA; CDR3aa: CASSLTSFTDTQYF; CDR3nt: TGTGCCAGCAGTCTCACTAGCTTTACAGATACGCAGTATTTT
abundance: NA; v_gene: TRBV28; len: 15; j_gene: TRBJ1-1; d_gene: NA; CDR3aa: CASSAEGRGGTEAFF; CDR3nt: TGTGCCAGCAGCGCAGAGGGGAGGGGGGGCACTGAAGCTTTCTTT
abundance: NA; v_gene: TRBV12-3/TRBV12-4; len: 12; j_gene: TRBJ1-2; d_gene: NA; CDR3aa: CASSPGPGGYTF; CDR3nt: TGTGCCAGCAGTCCCGGGCCGGGGGGCTACACCTTC
abundance: NA; v_gene: TRBV27; len: 15; j_gene: TRBJ1-4; d_gene: NA; CDR3aa: CASSLLRGRFEKLFF; CDR3nt: TGTGCCAGCAGTTTACTCCGGGGGCGATTTGAAAAACTGTTTTTT
abundance: NA; v_gene: TRBV6-4; len: 15; j_gene: TRBJ2-1; d_gene: TRBD2; CDR3aa: CASGSAGGGPNEQFF; CDR3nt: TGTGCCAGCGGATCAGCGGGAGGCGGGCCCAATGAGCAGTTCTTC
abundance: NA; v_gene: TRBV19; len: 15; j_gene: TRBJ2-2; d_gene: NA; CDR3aa: CASSIIGQNTGELFF; CDR3nt: TGTGCCAGTAGTATAATTGGGCAGAACACCGGGGAGCTGTTTTTT
abundance: NA; v_gene: TRBV6-2/TRBV6-3; len: 14; j_gene: TRBJ2-7; d_gene: NA; CDR3aa: CASSRIEGRYEQYF; CDR3nt: TGTGCCAGCAGTCGAATCGAGGGGCGCTACGAGCAGTACTTC
abundance: few; v_gene: TRBV7-3; len: 14; j_gene: TRBJ2-3; d_gene: NA; CDR3aa: CASSLIFSTDTQYF; CDR3nt: TGTGCCAGCAGCTTAATTTTTAGCACAGATACGCAGTATTTT
abundance: once; v_gene: TRBV27; len: 14; j_gene: TRBJ1-5; d_gene: NA; CDR3aa: CASSFEGIGQPQHF; CDR3nt: TGTGCCAGCAGTTTCGAAGGAATCGGCCAGCCCCAGCATTTT
abundance: NA; v_gene: TRBV6-2/TRBV6-3; len: 14; j_gene: TRBJ2-7; d_gene: NA; CDR3aa: CASSVRGVYYEQYF; CDR3nt: TGTGCCAGCAGTGTGCGCGGGGTCTACTACGAGCAGTACTTC
abundance: NA; v_gene: TRBV28; len: 16; j_gene: TRBJ2-5; d_gene: TRBD2; CDR3aa: CASSLLQTSGRVTQYF; CDR3nt: TGTGCCAGCAGTTTACTTCAGACTAGCGGGAGAGTGACCCAGTACTTC
abundance: NA; v_gene: TRBV28; len: 13; j_gene: TRBJ2-3; d_gene: NA; CDR3aa: CASSFRSTDTQYF; CDR3nt: TGTGCCAGCAGTTTCAGGAGCACAGATACGCAGTATTTT
abundance: NA; v_gene: TRBV4-1; len: 15; j_gene: TRBJ1-2; d_gene: NA; CDR3aa: CASSQDRRQIYGYTF; CDR3nt: TGCGCCAGCAGCCAAGATCGAAGACAGATCTATGGCTACACCTTC
abundance: NA; v_gene: TRBV10-3; len: 14; j_gene: TRBJ2-7; d_gene: NA; CDR3aa: CAISESSQTYEQYF; CDR3nt: TGTGCCATCAGTGAGTCGAGTCAGACCTACGAGCAGTACTTC
abundance: NA; v_gene: TRBV10-3; len: 14; j_gene: TRBJ1-1; d_gene: NA; CDR3aa: CAISEPGGNTEAFF; CDR3nt: TGTGCCATCAGTGAGCCCGGGGGGAACACTGAAGCTTTCTTT
abundance: NA; v_gene: TRBV19; len: 15; j_gene: TRBJ2-5; d_gene: NA; CDR3aa: CASSGGGLGGETQYF; CDR3nt: TGTGCCAGTAGTGGCGGTGGGCTGGGTGGAGAGACCCAGTACTTC
abundance: NA; v_gene: TRBV19; len: 15; j_gene: TRBJ2-7; d_gene: NA; CDR3aa: CASSRKGASSYEQYF; CDR3nt: TGTGCCAGTAGTCGAAAGGGTGCGAGCTCCTACGAGCAGTACTTC
abundance: NA; v_gene: TRBV27; len: 16; j_gene: TRBJ2-7; d_gene: NA; CDR3aa: CASSLSVAPVSYEQYF; CDR3nt: TGTGCCAGCAGTTTATCGGTAGCCCCAGTCTCCTACGAGCAGTACTTC
abundance: NA; v_gene: TRBV6-5; len: 15; j_gene: TRBJ1-6; d_gene: NA; CDR3aa: CASSLMAPLNSPLHF; CDR3nt: TGTGCCAGCAGTCTTATGGCCCCGTTAAATTCACCCCTCCACTTT
abundance: NA; v_gene: TRBV12-2; len: 16; j_gene: TRBJ2-2; d_gene: NA; CDR3aa: CASRLETGSDTGELFF; CDR3nt: TGTGCAAGTCGCTTGGAGACAGGGAGCGACACCGGGGAGCTGTTTTTT
abundance: few; v_gene: TRBV7-9; len: 16; j_gene: TRBJ1-2; d_gene: TRBD1; CDR3aa: CASSPSYRGSNYGYTF; CDR3nt: TGTGCCAGCAGCCCCAGCTACAGGGGAAGTAACTATGGCTACACCTTC
abundance: NA; v_gene: TRBV6-6; len: 14; j_gene: TRBJ1-3; d_gene: TRBD1; CDR3aa: CASIQGASGNTIYF; CDR3nt: TGTGCCAGCATTCAGGGGGCCTCTGGAAACACCATATATTTT
abundance: once; v_gene: TRBV11-1; len: 13; j_gene: TRBJ1-2; d_gene: NA; CDR3aa: CASTARGFYGYTF; CDR3nt: TGTGCCAGCACCGCAAGGGGTTTCTATGGCTACACCTTC
abundance: NA; v_gene: TRBV14; len: 19; j_gene: TRBJ2-7; d_gene: NA; CDR3aa: CASTPLLWGFVYSSYEQYF; CDR3nt: TGTGCCAGCACCCCACTTCTTTGGGGATTCGTATATAGCTCCTACGAGCAGTACTTC
abundance: few; v_gene: TRBV11-3; len: 15; j_gene: TRBJ2-1; d_gene: TRBD2; CDR3aa: CASSLSGRLHNEQFF; CDR3nt: TGTGCCAGCAGCCTTAGCGGGAGGCTTCACAATGAGCAGTTCTTC
abundance: NA; v_gene: TRBV7-2; len: 15; j_gene: TRBJ2-7; d_gene: TRBD2; CDR3aa: CASSVGGTSDYEQYF; CDR3nt: TGTGCCAGCAGCGTGGGGGGGACTAGCGACTACGAGCAGTACTTC